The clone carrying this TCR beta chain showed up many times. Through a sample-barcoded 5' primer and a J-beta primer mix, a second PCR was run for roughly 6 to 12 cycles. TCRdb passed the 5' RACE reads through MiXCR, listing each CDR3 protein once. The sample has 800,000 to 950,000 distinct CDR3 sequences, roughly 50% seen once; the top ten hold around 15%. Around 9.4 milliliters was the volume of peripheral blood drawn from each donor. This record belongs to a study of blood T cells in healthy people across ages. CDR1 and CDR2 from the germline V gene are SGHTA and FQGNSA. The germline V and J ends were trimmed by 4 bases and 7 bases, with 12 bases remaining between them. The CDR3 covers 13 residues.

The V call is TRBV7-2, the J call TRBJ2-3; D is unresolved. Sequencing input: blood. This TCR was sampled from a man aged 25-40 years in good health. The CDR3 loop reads CASSSLLVNTQYF. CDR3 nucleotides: TGTGCCAGCAGCTCCCTCTTAGTTAATACGCAGTATTTT.